This T cell receptor beta chain was sequenced during a study of T cells in Graves' hyperthyroidism and ophthalmopathy. Background on the study: Before any treatment, at initial diagnosis, peripheral blood was collected. Broader study findings: Before onset, by a median of approximately 5.9 months, the model predicted ophthalmopathy.

Amplification yielded TCR beta CDR3 regions, with RNA transcripts as the source. Initially, a first-round RT-PCR of the TCR CDR3 employed the HTBI primer set. TCRdb passed the multiplex PCR reads through MiXCR, listing each CDR3 protein once. The sample lists about 560,000 distinct CDR3 sequences, around 17% occurring once. A 10 ml volume of fresh peripheral blood provided the PBMCs. In the case of this clonotype: Its antigen is still unknown. A read error may be the cause here, since a much bigger clone is one base away.

This receptor was identified in a woman aged 18-35 years with Graves' hyperthyroidism. The sequenced sample was blood.

The CDR3 protein is CVTSRSPGLSQPQHF. In DNA form, the CDR3 reads TGTGTCACCAGCAGATCCCCGGGTTTGAGTCAGCCCCAGCATTTT. The chain links TRBV15 to TRBJ1-5; D unclear. Germline V lookup: CDR1 LNHNV, CDR2 YYDKDF (reference sequence). The CDR3 totals 15 residues.